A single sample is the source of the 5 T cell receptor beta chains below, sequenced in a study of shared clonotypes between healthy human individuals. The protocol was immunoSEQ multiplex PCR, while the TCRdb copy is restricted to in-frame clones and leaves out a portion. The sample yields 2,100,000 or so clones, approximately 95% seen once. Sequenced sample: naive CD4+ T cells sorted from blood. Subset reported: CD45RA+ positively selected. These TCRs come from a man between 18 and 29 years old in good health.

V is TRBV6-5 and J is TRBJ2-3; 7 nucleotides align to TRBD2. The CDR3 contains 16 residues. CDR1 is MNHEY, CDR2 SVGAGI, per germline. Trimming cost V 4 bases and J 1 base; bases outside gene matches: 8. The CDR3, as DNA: TGTGCCAGCAGTTCTTGGGGAAGCGGGGGCACAGATACGCAGTATTTT. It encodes CASSSWGSGGTDTQYF.

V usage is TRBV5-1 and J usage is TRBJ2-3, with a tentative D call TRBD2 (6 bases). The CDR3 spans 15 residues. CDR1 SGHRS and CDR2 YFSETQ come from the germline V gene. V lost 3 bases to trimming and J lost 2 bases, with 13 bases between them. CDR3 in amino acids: CASSSGEVSTDTQYF. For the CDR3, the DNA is TGCGCCAGCAGCTCGGGGGAAGTCTCCACAGATACGCAGTATTTT. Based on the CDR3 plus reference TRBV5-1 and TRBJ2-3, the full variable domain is KAGVTQTPRYLIKTRGQQVTLSCSPISGHRSVSWYQQTPGQGLQFLFEYFSETQRNKGNFPGRFSGRQFSNSRSEMNVSTLELGDSALYLCASSSGEVSTDTQYFGPGTRLTVL.

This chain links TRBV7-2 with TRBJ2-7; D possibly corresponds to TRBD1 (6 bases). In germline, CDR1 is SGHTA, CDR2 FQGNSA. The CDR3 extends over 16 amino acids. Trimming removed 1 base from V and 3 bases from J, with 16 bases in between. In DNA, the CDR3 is TGTGCCAGCAGCTTAGACAGGGACAAGAGTTTCTACGAGCAGTACTTC. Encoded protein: CASSLDRDKSFYEQYF.

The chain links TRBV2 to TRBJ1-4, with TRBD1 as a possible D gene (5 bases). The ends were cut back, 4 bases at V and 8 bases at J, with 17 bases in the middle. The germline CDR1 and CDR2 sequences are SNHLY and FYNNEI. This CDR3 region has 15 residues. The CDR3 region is CASSGGGTDYEKLFF. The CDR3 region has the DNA TGTGCCAGCAGTGGGGGGGGTACCGATTACGAAAAACTGTTTTTT.

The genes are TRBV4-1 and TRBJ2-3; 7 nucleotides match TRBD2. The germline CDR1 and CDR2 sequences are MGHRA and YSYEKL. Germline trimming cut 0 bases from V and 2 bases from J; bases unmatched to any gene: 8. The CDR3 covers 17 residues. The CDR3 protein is CASSQDGSSGITDTQYF. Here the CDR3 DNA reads TGCGCCAGCAGCCAAGATGGGTCTAGCGGTATCACAGATACGCAGTATTTT.